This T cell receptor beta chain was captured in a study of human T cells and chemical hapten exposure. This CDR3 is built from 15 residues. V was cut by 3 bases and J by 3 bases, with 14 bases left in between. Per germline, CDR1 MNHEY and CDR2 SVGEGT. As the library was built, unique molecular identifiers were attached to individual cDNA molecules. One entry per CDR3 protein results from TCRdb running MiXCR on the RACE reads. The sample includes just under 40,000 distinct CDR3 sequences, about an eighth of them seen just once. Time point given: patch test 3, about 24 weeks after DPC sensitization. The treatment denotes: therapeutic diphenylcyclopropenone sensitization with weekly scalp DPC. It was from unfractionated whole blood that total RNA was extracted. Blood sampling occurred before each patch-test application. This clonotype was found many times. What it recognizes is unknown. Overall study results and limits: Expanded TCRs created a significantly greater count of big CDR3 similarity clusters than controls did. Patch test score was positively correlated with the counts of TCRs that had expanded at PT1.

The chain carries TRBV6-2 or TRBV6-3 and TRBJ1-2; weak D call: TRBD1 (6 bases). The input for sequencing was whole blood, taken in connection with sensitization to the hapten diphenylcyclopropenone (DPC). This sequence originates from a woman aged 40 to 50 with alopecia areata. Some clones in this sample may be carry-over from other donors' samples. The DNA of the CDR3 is TGTGCCAGCAGTTATGGGGGCATCGTGGACTATGGCTACACCTTC. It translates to CASSYGGIVDYGYTF.